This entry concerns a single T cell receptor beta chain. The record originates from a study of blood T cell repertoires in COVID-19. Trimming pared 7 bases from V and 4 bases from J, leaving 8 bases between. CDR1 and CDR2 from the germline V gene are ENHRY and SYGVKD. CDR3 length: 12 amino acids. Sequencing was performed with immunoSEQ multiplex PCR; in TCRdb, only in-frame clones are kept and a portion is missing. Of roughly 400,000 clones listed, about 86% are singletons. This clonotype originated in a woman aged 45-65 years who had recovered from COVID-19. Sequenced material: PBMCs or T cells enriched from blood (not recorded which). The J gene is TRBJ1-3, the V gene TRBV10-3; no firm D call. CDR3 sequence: CAIKDSGNTIYF. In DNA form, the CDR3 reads TGTGCCATCAAGGACTCGGGAAACACCATATATTTT.